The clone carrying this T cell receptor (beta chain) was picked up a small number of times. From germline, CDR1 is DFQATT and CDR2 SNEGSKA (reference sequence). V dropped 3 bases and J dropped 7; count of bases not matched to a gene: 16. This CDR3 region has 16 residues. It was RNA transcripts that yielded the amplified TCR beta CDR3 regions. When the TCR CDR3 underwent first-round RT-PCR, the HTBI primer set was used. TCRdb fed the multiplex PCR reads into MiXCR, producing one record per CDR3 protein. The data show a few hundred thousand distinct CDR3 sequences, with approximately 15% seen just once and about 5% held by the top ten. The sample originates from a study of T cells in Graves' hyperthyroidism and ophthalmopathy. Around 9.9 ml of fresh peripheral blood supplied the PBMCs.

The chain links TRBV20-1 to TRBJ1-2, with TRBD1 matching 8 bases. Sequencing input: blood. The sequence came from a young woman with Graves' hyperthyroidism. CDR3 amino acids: CSARETGTGEGAGYTF. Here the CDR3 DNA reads TGCAGTGCTAGGGAAACCGGGACAGGCGAAGGGGCTGGCTACACCTTC.